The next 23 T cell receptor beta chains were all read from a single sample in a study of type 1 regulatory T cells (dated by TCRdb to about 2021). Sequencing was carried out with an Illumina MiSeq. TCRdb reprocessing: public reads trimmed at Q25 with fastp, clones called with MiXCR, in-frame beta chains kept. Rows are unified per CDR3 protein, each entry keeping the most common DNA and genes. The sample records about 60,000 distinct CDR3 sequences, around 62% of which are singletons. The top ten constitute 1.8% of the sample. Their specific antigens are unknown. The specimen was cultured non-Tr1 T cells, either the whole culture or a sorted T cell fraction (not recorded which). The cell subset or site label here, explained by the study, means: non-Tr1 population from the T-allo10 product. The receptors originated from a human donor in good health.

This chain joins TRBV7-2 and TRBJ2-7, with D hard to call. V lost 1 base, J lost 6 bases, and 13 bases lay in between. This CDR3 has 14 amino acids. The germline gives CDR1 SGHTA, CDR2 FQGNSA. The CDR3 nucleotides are TGTGCCAGCAGCTTAGTGGTAGGGATGTCCGAGCAGTACTTC. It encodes CASSLVVGMSEQYF.

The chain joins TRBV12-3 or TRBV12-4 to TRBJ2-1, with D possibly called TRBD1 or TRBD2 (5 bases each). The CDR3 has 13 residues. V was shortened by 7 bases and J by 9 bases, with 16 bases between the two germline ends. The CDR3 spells CASTNGAGGEQFF. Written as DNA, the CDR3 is TGTGCCAGCACCAACGGGGCGGGCGGTGAGCAGTTCTTC.

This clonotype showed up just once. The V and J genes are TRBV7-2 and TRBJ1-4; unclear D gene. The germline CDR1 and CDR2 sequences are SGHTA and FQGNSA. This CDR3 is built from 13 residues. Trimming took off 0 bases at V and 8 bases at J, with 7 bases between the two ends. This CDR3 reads CASSLAQVEKLFF. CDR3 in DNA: TGTGCCAGCAGCTTAGCTCAGGTGGAAAAACTGTTTTTT.

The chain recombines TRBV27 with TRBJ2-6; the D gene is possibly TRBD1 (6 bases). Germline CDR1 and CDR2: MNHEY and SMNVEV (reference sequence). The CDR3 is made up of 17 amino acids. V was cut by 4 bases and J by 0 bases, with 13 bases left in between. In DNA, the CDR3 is TGTGCCAGCAGTTCCCCTGGGGGCGGCTCTGGGGCCAACGTCCTGACTTTC. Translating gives CASSSPGGGSGANVLTF.

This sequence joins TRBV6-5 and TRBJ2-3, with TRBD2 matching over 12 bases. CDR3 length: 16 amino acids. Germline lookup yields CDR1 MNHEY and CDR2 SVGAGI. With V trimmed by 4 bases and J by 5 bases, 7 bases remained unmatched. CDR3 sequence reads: CASSSRLAGDRDTQYF. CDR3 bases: TGTGCCAGCAGTTCCCGACTAGCGGGAGATAGAGATACGCAGTATTTT.

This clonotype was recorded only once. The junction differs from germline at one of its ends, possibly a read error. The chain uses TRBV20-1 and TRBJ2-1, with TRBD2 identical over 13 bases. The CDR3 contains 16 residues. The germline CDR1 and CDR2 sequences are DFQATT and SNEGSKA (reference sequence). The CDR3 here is CSASVGTSGTGNEQLF. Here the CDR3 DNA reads TGCAGTGCTAGCGTTGGGACTAGCGGGACGGGCAATGAGCAGCTCTTC.

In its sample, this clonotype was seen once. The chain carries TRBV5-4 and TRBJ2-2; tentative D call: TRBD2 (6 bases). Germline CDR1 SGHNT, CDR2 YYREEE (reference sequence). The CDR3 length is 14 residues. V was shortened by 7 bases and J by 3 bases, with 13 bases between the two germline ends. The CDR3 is CASQTRRDTGELFF. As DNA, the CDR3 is TGTGCCAGCCAGACTAGGAGGGACACCGGGGAGCTGTTTTTT.

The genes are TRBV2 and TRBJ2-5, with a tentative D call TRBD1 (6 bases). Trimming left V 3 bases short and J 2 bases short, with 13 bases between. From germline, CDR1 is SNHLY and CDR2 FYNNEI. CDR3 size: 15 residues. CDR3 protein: CASSESRGEQETQYF. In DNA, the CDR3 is TGTGCCAGCAGTGAGTCCAGGGGTGAACAAGAGACCCAGTACTTC.

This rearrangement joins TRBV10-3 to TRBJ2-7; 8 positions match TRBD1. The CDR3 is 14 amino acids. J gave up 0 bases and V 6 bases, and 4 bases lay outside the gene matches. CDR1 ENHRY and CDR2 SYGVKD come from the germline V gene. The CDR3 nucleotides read TGTGCCATCAGCCCAGGGGGCGGCTCCTACGAGCAGTACTTC. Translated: CAISPGGGSYEQYF.

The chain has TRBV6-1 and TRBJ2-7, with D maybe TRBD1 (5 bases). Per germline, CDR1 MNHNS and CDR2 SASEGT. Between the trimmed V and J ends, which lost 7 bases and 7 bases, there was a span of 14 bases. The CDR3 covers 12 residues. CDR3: CASNSPGIEQYF. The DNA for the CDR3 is TGTGCCAGCAATAGTCCAGGGATAGAGCAGTACTTC.

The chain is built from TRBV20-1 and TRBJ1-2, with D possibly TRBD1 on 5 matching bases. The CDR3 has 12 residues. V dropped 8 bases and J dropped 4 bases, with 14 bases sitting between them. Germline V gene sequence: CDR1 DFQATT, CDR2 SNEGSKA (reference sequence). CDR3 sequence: CSNEAGIYGYTF. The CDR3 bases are TGCAGTAACGAAGCAGGGATCTATGGCTACACCTTC.

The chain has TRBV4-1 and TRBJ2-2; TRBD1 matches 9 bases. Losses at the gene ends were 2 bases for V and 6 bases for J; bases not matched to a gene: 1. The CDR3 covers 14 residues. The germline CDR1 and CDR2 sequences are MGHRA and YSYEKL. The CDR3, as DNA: TGCGCCAGCAGCCAAAACAGGGGGCCCGGGGAGCTGTTTTTT. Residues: CASSQNRGPGELFF.

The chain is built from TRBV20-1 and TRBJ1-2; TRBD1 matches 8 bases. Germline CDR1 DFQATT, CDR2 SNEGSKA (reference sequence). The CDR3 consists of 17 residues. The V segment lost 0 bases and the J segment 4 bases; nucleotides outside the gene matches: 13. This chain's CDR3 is CSARDRGGVGQVYGYTF. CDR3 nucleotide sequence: TGCAGTGCTAGAGATCGTGGGGGGGTGGGACAGGTCTATGGCTACACCTTC.

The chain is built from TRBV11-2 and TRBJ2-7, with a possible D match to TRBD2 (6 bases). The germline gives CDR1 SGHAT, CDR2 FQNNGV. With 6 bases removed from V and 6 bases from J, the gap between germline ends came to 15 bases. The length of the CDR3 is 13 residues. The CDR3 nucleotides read TGTGCCAGCAGAGCCTGGGGAGGCGGCGAGCAGTACTTC. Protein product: CASRAWGGGEQYF.

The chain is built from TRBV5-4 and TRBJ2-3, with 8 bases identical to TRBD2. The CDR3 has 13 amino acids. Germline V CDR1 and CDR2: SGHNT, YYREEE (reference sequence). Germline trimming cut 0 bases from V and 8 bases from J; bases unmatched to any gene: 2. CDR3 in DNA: TGTGCCAGCAGCTTGGAGGCGGGAGGTACGCAGTATTTT. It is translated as CASSLEAGGTQYF.

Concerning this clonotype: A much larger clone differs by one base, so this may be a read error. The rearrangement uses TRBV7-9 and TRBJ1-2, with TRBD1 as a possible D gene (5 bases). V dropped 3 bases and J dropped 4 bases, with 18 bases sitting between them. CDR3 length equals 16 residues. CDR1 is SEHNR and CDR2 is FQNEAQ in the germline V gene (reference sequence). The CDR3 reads CASSFGGTAAIYGYTF. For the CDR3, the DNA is TGTGCCAGCAGCTTTGGGGGGACTGCAGCTATCTATGGCTACACCTTC.

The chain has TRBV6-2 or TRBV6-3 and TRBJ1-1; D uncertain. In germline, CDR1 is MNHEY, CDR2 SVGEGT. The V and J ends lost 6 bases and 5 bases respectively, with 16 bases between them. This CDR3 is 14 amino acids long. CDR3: CASRPTRALTEAFF. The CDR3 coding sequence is TGTGCCAGCAGGCCGACCCGGGCCCTAACTGAAGCTTTCTTT.

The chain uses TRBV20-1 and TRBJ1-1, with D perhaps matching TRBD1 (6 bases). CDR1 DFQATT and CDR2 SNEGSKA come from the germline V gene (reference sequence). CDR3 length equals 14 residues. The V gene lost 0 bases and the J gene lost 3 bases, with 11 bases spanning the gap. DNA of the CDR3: TGCAGTGCTAGAGATTATAGGGGGGACACTGAAGCTTTCTTT. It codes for CSARDYRGDTEAFF.

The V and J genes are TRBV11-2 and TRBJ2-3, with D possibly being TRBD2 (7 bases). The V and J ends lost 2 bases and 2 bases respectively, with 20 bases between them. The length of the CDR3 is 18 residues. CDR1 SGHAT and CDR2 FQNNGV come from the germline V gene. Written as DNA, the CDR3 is TGTGCCAGCAGCTTAAGGAGCGAGGGGGGGGCGTCCACAGATACGCAGTATTTT. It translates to CASSLRSEGGASTDTQYF. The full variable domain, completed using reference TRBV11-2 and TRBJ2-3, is EAGVAQSPRYKIIEKRQSVAFWCNPISGHATLYWYQQILGQGPKLLIQFQNNGVVDDSQLPKDRFSAERLKGVDSTLKIQPAKLEDSAVYLCASSLRSEGGASTDTQYFGPGTRLTVL.

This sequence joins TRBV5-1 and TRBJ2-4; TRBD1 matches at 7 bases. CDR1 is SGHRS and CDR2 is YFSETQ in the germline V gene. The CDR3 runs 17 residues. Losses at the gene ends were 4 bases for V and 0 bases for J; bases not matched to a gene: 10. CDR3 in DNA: TGCGCCAGCAGCCCCCTAAGCCCAGGGGGAGCCAAAAACATTCAGTACTTC. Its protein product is CASSPLSPGGAKNIQYF.

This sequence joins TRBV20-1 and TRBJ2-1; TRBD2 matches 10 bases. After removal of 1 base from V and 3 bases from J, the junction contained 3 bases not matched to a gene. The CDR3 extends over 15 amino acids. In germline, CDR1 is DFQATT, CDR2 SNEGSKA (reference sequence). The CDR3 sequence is CSARGSSGGYNEQFF. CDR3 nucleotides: TGCAGTGCTAGAGGGTCTAGCGGGGGCTACAATGAGCAGTTCTTC.

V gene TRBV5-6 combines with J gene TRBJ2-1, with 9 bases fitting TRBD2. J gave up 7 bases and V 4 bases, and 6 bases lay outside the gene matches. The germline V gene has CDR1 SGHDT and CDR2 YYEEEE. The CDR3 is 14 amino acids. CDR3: CASSRAGGANEQFF. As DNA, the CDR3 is TGTGCCAGCAGCCGCGCGGGGGGGGCAAATGAGCAGTTCTTC.

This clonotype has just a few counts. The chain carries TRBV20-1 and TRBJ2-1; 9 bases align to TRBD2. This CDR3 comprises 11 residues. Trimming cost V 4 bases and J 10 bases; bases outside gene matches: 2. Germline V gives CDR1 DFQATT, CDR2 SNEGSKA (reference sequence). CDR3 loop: CSANAGGEQFF. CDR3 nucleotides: TGCAGTGCTAACGCGGGAGGGGAGCAGTTCTTC.